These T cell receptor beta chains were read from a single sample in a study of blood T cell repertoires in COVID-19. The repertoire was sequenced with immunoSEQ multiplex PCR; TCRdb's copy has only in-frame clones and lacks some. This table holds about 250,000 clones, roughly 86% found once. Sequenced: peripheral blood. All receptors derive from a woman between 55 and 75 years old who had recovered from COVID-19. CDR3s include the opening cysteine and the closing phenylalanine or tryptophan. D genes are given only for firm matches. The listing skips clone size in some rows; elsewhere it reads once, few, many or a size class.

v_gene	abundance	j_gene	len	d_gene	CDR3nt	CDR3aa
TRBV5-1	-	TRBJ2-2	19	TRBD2	TGCGCCAGCAGCTGGGGGATAGGGACTAGCGGGGGCAACACCGGGGAGCTGTTTTTT	CASSWGIGTSGGNTGELFF
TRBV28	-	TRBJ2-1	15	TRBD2	TGTGCCAGCAGTTCTCCTAGCGGGGGGTACAATGAGCAGTTCTTC	CASSSPSGGYNEQFF
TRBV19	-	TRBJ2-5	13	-	TGTGCCAGTAGTGAGGGGCCTTCAGGGGACCAGTACTTC	CASSEGPSGDQYF
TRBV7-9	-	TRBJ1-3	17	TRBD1	TGTGCCAGCAGCTTAAGCCGACAGGGGGCCTCTGGAAACACCATATATTTT	CASSLSRQGASGNTIYF
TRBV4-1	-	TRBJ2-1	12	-	TGCGCCAGCAGCCCAGGACTGGAGGAGCAGTTCTTC	CASSPGLEEQFF
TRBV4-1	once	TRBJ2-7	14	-	TGCGCCAGCAGCCAGAGACAGATGATCTACGAGCAGTACTTC	CASSQRQMIYEQYF
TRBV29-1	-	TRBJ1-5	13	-	TGCAGCGTTCGGGGGACTAGCGATCAGCCCCAGCATTTT	CSVRGTSDQPQHF
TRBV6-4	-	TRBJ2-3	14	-	TGTGCCAGCAGTGACTCCCTTTTCACAGATACGCAGTATTTT	CASSDSLFTDTQYF
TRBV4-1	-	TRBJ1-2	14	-	TGCGCCAGCAGCCAAGATGTGGGGAGCTATGGCTACACCTTC	CASSQDVGSYGYTF
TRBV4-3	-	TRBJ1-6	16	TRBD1	TGCGCCAGCAGCCAAGAGCCGACAGGGGAATGGTCACCCCTCCACTTT	CASSQEPTGEWSPLHF
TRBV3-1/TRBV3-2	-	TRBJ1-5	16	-	TGTGCCAGCAGCCAAGAGCGTTCTGCCCACAATCAGCCCCAGCATTTT	CASSQERSAHNQPQHF
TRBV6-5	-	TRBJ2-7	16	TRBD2	TGTGCCAGCAGTTACGGTGGGGGGGTCGCCTCCTACGAGCAGTACTTC	CASSYGGGVASYEQYF
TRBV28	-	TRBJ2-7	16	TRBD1	TGTGCCAGCAGTTCACCCGGGACAGGACATTTACGTGAGCAGTACTTC	CASSSPGTGHLREQYF
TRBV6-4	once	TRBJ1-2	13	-	TGTGCCAGCAGTCAAGGAGGACAGTATGGCTACACCTTC	CASSQGGQYGYTF
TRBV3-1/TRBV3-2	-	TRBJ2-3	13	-	TGTGCCAGCAGCCAAGATCGAGGAGATACGCAGTATTTT	CASSQDRGDTQYF
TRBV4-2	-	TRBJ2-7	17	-	TGTGCCAGCAGCCAAGAGGCAGCGGCCGCCGGTGTTTACGAGCAGTACTTC	CASSQEAAAAGVYEQYF
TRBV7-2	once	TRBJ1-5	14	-	TGTGCCAGCAGCTTTGATGGATTTACAGAGCCCCAGCATTTT	CASSFDGFTEPQHF
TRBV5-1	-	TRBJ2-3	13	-	TGCGCCACTATGCAGGGGGGAACAGATACGCAGTATTTT	CATMQGGTDTQYF
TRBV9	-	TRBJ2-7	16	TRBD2	TGTGCCAGCAGCGCCGGACTAGCGGGGGGGATCTACGAGCAGTACTTC	CASSAGLAGGIYEQYF
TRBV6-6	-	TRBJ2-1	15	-	TGTGCCAGCAGTTCTCTCGGGACAAGGAATAATGAGCAGTTCTTC	CASSSLGTRNNEQFF
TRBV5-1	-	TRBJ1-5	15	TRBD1	TGCGCCAGCAGCTTGGCGGGACAGGGGAATCAGCCCCAGCATTTT	CASSLAGQGNQPQHF
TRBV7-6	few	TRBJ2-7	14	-	TGTGCCAGCAGCTCGACTACAAACTCCTACGAGCAGTACTTC	CASSSTTNSYEQYF
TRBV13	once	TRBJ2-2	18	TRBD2	TGTGCCAGCAGCTTAGTGCTAGCGGGGGGCCCGAACACCGGGGAGCTGTTTTTT	CASSLVLAGGPNTGELFF
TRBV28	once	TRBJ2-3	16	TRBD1	TGTGCCAGCAGGCTCCGACAGGGTTTAAGCACAGATACGCAGTATTTT	CASRLRQGLSTDTQYF
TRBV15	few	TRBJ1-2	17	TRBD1	TGTGCCACCAGCAGCCGCAGGGGGACGGGTGTAAGCTATGGCTACACCTTC	CATSSRRGTGVSYGYTF
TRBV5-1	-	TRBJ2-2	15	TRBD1	TGCGCCAGCAGCTTGGCCGGGACAGAGACCGGGGAGCTGTTTTTT	CASSLAGTETGELFF
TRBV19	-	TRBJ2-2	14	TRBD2	TGTGCCAGCATCAAGGGAGGGTTAGCCGGGGAGCTGTTTTTT	CASIKGGLAGELFF
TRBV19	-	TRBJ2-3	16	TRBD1	TGTGCCAGTAGTACCCGGACAGGGGCCCGCACAGATACGCAGTATTTT	CASSTRTGARTDTQYF
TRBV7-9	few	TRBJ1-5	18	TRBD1	TGTGCCAGCAGTTCGGGACAGGGAGCTTCACATAGCAATCAGCCCCAGCATTTT	CASSSGQGASHSNQPQHF
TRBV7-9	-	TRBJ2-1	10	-	TGTGCCAGCACCCGGAATGAGCAGTTCTTC	CASTRNEQFF
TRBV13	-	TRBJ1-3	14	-	TGTGCCAGCACCCTCTGGGGGGGAGGAAACACCATATATTTT	CASTLWGGGNTIYF
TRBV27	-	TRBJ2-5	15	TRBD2	TGTGCCAGCAGTTCTCTGCGGGGGGCCGGGGAGACCCAGTACTTC	CASSSLRGAGETQYF
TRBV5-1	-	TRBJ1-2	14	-	TGCGCCAGCAGCTCCACACAGGGACCCGAGGGCTACACCTTC	CASSSTQGPEGYTF
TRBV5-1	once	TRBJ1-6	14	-	TGCGCCAGCAGCTTGGCCCAGAATAATTCACCCCTCCACTTT	CASSLAQNNSPLHF
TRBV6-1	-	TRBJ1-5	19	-	TGTGCCAGCAGTGGCCTATTGACAGGTAGTCGACTGGATGGTCAGCCCCAGCATTTT	CASSGLLTGSRLDGQPQHF
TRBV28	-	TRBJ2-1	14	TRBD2	TGTGCCAGCAGTTTGCGGGGGGTATACAATGAGCAGTTCTTC	CASSLRGVYNEQFF
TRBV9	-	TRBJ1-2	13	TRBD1	TGTGCCAGCAGCGCGGGGACAGGGACTGGCTACACCTTC	CASSAGTGTGYTF
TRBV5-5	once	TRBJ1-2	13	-	TGTGCCAGCAGCCCCTCGGGGGACTATGGCTACACCTTC	CASSPSGDYGYTF
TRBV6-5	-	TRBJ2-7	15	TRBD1	TGTGCCAGCAGCCTCTACAGGGGGCCCTTGTACGAGCAGTACTTC	CASSLYRGPLYEQYF
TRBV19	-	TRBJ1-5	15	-	TGTGCCAGTAGTATAGGCGGTGGGAGGACCCTGACCCAGCATTTT	CASSIGGGRTLTQHF
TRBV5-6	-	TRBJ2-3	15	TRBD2	TGTGCCAGCAGCTTGTATAGCGGGGTCACAGATACGCAGTATTTT	CASSLYSGVTDTQYF
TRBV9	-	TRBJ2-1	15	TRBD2	TGTGCCAGCAGCACCGGGACTAGCGGGAGCAATGAGCAGTTCTTC	CASSTGTSGSNEQFF
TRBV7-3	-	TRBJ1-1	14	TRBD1	TGTGCCAGCAGCTCACAGGGGCCGGGGACTGAAGCTTTCTTT	CASSSQGPGTEAFF
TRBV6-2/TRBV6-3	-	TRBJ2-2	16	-	TGTGCCAGCAGTTACCGGCCTCCAGGAATGGCCGGGGAGCTGTTTTTT	CASSYRPPGMAGELFF
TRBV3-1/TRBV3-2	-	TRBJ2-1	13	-	TGTGCCAGCAGCCTCCGAGGTCTCAATGAGCAGTTCTTC	CASSLRGLNEQFF
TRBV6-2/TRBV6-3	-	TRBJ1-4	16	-	TGTGCCAGCAGTCTGGTCCCGTTTGGCAGGGAAGAAAAACTGTTTTTT	CASSLVPFGREEKLFF